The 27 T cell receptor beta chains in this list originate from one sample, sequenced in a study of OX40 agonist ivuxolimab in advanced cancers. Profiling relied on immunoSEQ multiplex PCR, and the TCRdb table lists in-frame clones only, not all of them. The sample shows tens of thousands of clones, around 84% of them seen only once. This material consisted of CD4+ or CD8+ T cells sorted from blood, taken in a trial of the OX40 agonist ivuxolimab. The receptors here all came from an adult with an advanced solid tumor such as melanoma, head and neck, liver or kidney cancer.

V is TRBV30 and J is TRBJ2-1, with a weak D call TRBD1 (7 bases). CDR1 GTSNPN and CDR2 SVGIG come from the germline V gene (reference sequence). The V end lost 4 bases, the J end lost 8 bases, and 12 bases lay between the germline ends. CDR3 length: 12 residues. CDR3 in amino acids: CAWTGGGDEQFF. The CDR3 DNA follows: TGTGCCTGGACAGGGGGAGGAGATGAGCAGTTCTTC.

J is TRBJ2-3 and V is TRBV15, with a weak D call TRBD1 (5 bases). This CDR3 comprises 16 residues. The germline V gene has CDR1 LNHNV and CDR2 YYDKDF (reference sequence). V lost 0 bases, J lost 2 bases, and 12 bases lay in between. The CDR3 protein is CATSREYRLVTDTQYF. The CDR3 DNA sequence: TGTGCCACCAGCAGAGAGTACAGGCTTGTCACAGATACGCAGTATTTT.

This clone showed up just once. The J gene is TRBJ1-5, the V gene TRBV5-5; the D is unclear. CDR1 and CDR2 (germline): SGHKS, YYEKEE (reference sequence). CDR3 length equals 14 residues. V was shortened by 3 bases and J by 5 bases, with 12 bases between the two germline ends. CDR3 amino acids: CASSSRALDQPQHF. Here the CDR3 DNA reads TGTGCCAGCAGCTCGCGGGCACTAGATCAGCCCCAGCATTTT.

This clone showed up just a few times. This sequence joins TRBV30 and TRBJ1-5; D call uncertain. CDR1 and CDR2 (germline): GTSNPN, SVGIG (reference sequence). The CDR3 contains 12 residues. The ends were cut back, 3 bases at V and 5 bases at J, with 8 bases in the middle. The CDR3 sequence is CAWSVPYQPQHF. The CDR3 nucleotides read TGTGCCTGGAGCGTCCCTTATCAGCCCCAGCATTTT.

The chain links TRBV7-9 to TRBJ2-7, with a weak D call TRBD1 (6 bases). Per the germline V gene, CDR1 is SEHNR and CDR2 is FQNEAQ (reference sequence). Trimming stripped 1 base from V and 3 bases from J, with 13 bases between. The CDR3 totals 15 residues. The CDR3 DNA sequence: TGTGCCAGCAGCTTAGGGCAGGGGCCGCTCTACGAGCAGTACTTC. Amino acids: CASSLGQGPLYEQYF.

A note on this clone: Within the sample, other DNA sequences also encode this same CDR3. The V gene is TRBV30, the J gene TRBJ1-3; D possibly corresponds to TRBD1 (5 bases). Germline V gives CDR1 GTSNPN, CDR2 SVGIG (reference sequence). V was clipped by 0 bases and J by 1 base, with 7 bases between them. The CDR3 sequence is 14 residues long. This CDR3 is CAWSVGGSGNTIYF. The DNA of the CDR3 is TGTGCCTGGAGTGTTGGGGGGTCTGGAAACACCATATATTTT. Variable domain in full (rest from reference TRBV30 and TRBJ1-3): SQTIHQWPATLVQPVGSPLSLECTVEGTSNPNLYWYRQAAGRGLQLLFYSVGIGQISSEVPQNLSASRPQDRQFILSSKKLLLSDSGFYLCAWSVGGSGNTIYFGEGSWLTVV.

DNA of the CDR3: TGTGCCAGCGGAAAGGGACAGTCAATCTCCTACGAGCAGTACTTC. It specifies CASGKGQSISYEQYF. The V and J genes are TRBV7-8 and TRBJ2-7; 7 bases match TRBD1. V was pared by 8 bases and J by 0 bases, with 10 bases of the junction left unmatched. Germline V lookup: CDR1 SGHVS, CDR2 FQNEAQ. The length of the CDR3 is 15 residues.

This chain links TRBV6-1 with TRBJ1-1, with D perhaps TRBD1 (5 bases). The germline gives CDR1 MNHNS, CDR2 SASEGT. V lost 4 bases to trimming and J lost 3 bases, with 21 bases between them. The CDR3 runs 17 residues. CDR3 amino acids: CASSGGGWIGRDTEAFF. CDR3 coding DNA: TGTGCCAGCAGTGGGGGGGGGTGGATCGGTAGGGACACTGAAGCTTTCTTT.

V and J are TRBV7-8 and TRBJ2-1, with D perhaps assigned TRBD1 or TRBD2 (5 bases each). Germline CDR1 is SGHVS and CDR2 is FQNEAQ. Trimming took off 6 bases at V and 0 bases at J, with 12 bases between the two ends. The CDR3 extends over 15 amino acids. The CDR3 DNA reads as TGTGCCAGCAGAACCACGAGGGGCTCCTACAATGAGCAGTTCTTC. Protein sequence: CASRTTRGSYNEQFF.

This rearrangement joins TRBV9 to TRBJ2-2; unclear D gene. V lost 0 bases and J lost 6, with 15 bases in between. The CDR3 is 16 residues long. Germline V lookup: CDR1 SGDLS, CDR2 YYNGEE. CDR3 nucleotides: TGTGCCAGCAGCGTAGCGACCCCTTCTGCCCCCGGGGAGCTGTTTTTT. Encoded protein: CASSVATPSAPGELFF.

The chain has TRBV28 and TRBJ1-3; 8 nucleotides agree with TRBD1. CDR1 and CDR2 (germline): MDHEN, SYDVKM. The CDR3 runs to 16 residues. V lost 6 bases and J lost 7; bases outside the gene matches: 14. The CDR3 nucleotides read TGTGCCAGCAGCCCCCCCCAGGGGGCGAGAGGGAACACCATATATTTT. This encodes CASSPPQGARGNTIYF.

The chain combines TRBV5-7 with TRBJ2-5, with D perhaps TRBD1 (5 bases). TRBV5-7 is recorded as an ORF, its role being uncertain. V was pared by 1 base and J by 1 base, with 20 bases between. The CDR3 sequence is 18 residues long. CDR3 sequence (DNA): TGTGCCAGCAGCTTGAGGGGCAGGATTACGACTCTCCAAGAGACCCAGTACTTC. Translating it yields CASSLRGRITTLQETQYF.

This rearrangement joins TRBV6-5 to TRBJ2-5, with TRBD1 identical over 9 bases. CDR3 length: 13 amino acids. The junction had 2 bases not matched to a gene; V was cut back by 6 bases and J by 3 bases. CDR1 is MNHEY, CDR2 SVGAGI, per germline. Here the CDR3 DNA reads TGTGCCAGCAGCGGACAGGGGAAAGAGACCCAGTACTTC. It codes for CASSGQGKETQYF.

The CDR3 spells CASSVLGVADTQYF. CDR3 nucleotides: TGTGCCAGCAGCGTCTTAGGAGTCGCAGATACGCAGTATTTT. This chain uses TRBV9 with TRBJ2-3, with no clear D. Deletions cut 2 bases from V and 4 bases from J, with 11 bases between. The CDR3 totals 14 residues. Per germline, CDR1 SGDLS and CDR2 YYNGEE.

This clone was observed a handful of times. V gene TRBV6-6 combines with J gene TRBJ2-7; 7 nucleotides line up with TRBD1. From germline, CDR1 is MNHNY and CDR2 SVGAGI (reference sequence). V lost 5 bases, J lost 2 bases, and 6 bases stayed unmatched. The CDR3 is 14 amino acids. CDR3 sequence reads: CASSRRQGPYEQYF. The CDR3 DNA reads TGTGCCAGCAGTCGACGACAGGGACCCTACGAGCAGTACTTC.

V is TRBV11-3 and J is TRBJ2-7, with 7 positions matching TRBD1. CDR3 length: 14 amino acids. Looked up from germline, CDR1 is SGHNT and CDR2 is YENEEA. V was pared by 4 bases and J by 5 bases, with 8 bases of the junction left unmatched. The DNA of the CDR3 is TGTGCCAGCAGCTCCCGACAGGGTAGCGACGAGCAGTACTTC. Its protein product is CASSSRQGSDEQYF.

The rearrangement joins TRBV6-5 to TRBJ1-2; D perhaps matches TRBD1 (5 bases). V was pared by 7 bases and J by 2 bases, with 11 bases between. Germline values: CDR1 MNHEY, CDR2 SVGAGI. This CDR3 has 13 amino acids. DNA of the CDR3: TGTGCCAGCACCGGTAGGACAAACTATGGCTACACCTTC. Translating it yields CASTGRTNYGYTF.

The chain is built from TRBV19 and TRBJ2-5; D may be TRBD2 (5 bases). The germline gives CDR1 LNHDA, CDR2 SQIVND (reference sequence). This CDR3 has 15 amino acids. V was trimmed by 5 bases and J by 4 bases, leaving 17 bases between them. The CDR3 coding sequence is TGTGCCAGTAGTCTCCAACTAGGTACGGCAGAGACCCAGTACTTC. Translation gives CASSLQLGTAETQYF.

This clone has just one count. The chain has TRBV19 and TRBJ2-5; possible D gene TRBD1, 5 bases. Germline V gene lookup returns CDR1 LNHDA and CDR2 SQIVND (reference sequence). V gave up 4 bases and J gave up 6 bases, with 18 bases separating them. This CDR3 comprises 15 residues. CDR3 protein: CASSTDWGASKTQYF. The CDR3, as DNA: TGTGCCAGTAGTACTGATTGGGGCGCCTCAAAGACCCAGTACTTC.

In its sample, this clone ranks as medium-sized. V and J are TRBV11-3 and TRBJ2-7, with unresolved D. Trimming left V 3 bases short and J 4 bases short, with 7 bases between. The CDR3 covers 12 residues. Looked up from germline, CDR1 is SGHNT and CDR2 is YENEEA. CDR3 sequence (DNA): TGTGCCAGCAGCTTTGGGGTTTACGAGCAGTACTTC. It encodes CASSFGVYEQYF. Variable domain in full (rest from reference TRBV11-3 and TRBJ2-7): EAGVVQSPRYKIIEKKQPVAFWCNPISGHNTLYWYLQNLGQGPELLIRYENEEAVDDSQLPKDRFSAERLKGVDSTLKIQPAELGDSAVYLCASSFGVYEQYFGPGTRLTVT.

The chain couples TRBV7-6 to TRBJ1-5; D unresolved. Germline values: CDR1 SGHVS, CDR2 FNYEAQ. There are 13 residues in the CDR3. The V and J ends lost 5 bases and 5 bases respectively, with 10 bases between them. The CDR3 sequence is CASSAYGDQPQHF. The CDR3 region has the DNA TGTGCCAGCAGCGCCTACGGGGATCAGCCCCAGCATTTT.

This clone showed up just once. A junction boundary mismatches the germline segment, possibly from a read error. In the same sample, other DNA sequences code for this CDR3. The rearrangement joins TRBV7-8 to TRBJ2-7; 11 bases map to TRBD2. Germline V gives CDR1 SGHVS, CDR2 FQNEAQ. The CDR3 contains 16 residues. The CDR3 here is CASSPMRLAGPYEQYF. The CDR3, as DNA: TGTGCCAGCAGCCCTATGCGACTAGCGGGACCCTATGAGCAGTACTTC.

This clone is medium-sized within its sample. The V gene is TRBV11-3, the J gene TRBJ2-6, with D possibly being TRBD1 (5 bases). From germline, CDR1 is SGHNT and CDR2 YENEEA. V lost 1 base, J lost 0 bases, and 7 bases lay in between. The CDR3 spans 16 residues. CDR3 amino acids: CASSLGDSSGANVLTF. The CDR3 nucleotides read TGTGCCAGCAGCTTAGGCGACAGCTCTGGGGCCAACGTCCTGACTTTC.

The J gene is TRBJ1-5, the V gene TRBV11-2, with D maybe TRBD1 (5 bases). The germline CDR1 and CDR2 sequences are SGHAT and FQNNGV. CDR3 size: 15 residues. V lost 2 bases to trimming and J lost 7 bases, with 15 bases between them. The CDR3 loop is CASSLLLLRGQPQHF. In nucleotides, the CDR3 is TGTGCCAGCAGCTTATTGCTTTTACGGGGGCAGCCCCAGCATTTT.

The CDR3, as DNA: TGTGCCAGCAGCGTGCAAGCGGGACAAGAGACCCAGTACTTC. Its protein is CASSVQAGQETQYF. V and J are TRBV9 and TRBJ2-5; 7 nucleotides line up with TRBD2. CDR1 and CDR2 from the germline V gene are SGDLS and YYNGEE. The CDR3 loop spans 14 amino acids. The J segment lost 2 bases and the V segment lost 2 bases, leaving 3 bases of the junction unmatched.

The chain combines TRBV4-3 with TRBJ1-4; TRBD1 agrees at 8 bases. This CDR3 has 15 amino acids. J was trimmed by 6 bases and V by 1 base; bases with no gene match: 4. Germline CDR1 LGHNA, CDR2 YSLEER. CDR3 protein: CASSQGQGFYEKLFF. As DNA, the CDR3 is TGCGCCAGCAGCCAAGGACAGGGGTTTTATGAAAAACTGTTTTTT.

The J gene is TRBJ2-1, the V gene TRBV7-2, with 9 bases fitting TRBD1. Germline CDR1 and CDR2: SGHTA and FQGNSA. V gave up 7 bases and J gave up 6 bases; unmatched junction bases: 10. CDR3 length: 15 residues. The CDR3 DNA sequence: TGTGCCAGCACCGTACAGGGGGCATCTTTCAATGAGCAGTTCTTC. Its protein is CASTVQGASFNEQFF. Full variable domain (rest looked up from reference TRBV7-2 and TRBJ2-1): GAGVSQSPSNKVTEKGKDVELRCDPISGHTALYWYRQSLGQGLEFLIYFQGNSAPDKSGLPSDRFSAERTGGSVSTLTIQRTQQEDSAVYLCASTVQGASFNEQFFGPGTRLTVL.